The 29 T cell receptor beta chains given below trace back to one sample, sequenced in a study of blood T cell repertoires in COVID-19. Libraries were prepared by immunoSEQ multiplex PCR; TCRdb keeps only in-frame clonotypes and omits some of them. The repertoire holds about 360,000 clones, with 80% to 90% as singletons. The sequenced material came from PBMCs or T cells enriched from blood (not recorded which). These receptors all stem from a man aged 25 to 40 who had recovered from COVID-19.

The rearrangement joins TRBV30 to TRBJ2-1; 11 nucleotides align to TRBD2. The CDR3 extends over 15 amino acids. The germline V gene has CDR1 GTSNPN and CDR2 SVGIG (reference sequence). With 0 bases clipped from V and 2 bases from J, the junction kept 0 bases outside the gene matches. As DNA, the CDR3 is TGTGCCTGGAGTGTACTAGCGGGGGCCTACAATGAGCAGTTCTTC. This codes for CAWSVLAGAYNEQFF.

This chain links TRBV7-9 with TRBJ1-4; no clear D gene. There are 15 residues in the CDR3. V was clipped by 2 bases and J by 8 bases, with 15 bases between them. The V gene's germline CDR1 is SEHNR and CDR2 FQNEAQ (reference sequence). In DNA form, the CDR3 reads TGTGCCAGCAGCTTAAACTTTCACAGTAAGGAAAAACTGTTTTTT. It translates to CASSLNFHSKEKLFF. The variable domain in full, completed from reference TRBV7-9 and TRBJ1-4, reads DTGVSQNPRHKITKRGQNVTFRCDPISEHNRLYWYRQTLGQGPEFLTYFQNEAQLEKSRLLSDRFSAERPKGSFSTLEIQRTEQGDSAMYLCASSLNFHSKEKLFFGSGTQLSVL.

J is TRBJ1-2 and V is TRBV19, with TRBD1 matching 7 bases. Germline lookup yields CDR1 LNHDA and CDR2 SQIVND (reference sequence). J lost 7 bases, V lost 5 bases, and 7 bases had no gene match. This CDR3 region has 13 residues. The CDR3 nucleotides read TGTGCCAGTAGTGCAGGGGGTTTAGGTGGCTACACCTTC. It codes for CASSAGGLGGYTF.

The rearrangement links TRBV9 to TRBJ1-2; 7 positions match TRBD1. The V gene's germline CDR1 is SGDLS and CDR2 YYNGEE. The CDR3 extends over 16 amino acids. The trim removed 1 base at V and 3 bases at J, leaving 9 bases unmatched. The DNA for the CDR3 is TGTGCCAGCAGCGTAAGTTGGCAGGGGGGTCACTATGGCTACACCTTC. Its protein is CASSVSWQGGHYGYTF.

The genes are TRBV11-3 and TRBJ2-3; D uncertain. The germline V and J ends were trimmed by 1 base and 2 bases, with 4 bases remaining between them. In germline, CDR1 is SGHNT, CDR2 YENEEA. The CDR3 is 13 amino acids. The CDR3 DNA is TGTGCCAGCAGCTTAGGTCTCACAGATACGCAGTATTTT. Translating gives CASSLGLTDTQYF.

This clone appeared a few times. The rearrangement uses TRBV30 and TRBJ1-1, with 8 bases that match TRBD1. The CDR3 spans 12 residues. Germline V lookup: CDR1 GTSNPN, CDR2 SVGIG (reference sequence). With V trimmed by 5 bases and J by 8 bases, 7 bases remained unmatched. The CDR3 protein is CAWGTGALEAFF. The CDR3 region has the DNA TGTGCCTGGGGGACAGGAGCCTTAGAAGCTTTCTTT.

The chain employs TRBV23-1 and TRBJ2-1, with D perhaps TRBD2 (5 bases). TRBV23-1 is known as an ORF, though its function is uncertain. The CDR3 is 14 amino acids. V was cut by 2 bases and J by 8 bases, with 13 bases left in between. In nucleotides, the CDR3 is TGCGCCAGCAGTCAAGCGGTGGTCGGGGATGAGCAGTTCTTC. Translated, it gives CASSQAVVGDEQFF.

The chain has TRBV2 and TRBJ2-6, with TRBD1 identical over 7 bases. The CDR3 has 18 residues. The V gene's germline CDR1 is SNHLY and CDR2 FYNNEI. V shed 6 bases and J 2 bases; nucleotides not matched to a gene: 13. The CDR3 sequence: CASRGYGRGKTGANVLTF. The CDR3 DNA reads as TGTGCCAGCAGGGGGTACGGCAGGGGGAAAACTGGGGCCAACGTCCTGACTTTC.

A single count supports this clone. The gene calls are TRBV9 and TRBJ1-1, with TRBD1 matching over 10 bases. Germline-derived CDR1 and CDR2 are SGDLS and YYNGEE. The CDR3 loop spans 18 amino acids. Losses at the gene ends were 4 bases for V and 3 bases for J; bases not matched to a gene: 15. CDR3 nucleotide sequence: TGTGCCAGCAGCTTTGGGACAGGGGCCTCACCCCGAGACACTGAAGCTTTCTTT. It codes for CASSFGTGASPRDTEAFF.

J is TRBJ1-6 and V is TRBV6-5; no clear D gene. V lost 6 bases, J lost 8 bases, and 11 bases lay in between. Germline V gives CDR1 MNHEY, CDR2 SVGAGI. This CDR3 has 13 amino acids. CDR3 in amino acids: CASRRFRDSPLHF. The CDR3 DNA is TGTGCCAGCAGGCGTTTTCGTGATTCACCCCTCCACTTT.

The chain couples TRBV7-3 to TRBJ1-2; the match to TRBD1 covers 8 bases. The CDR3 has 19 residues. With V trimmed by 1 base and J by 2 bases, 15 bases remained unmatched. Germline values: CDR1 SGHTA, CDR2 FQGTGA. Here the CDR3 reads CASSLKPSPHRGSNYGYTF. CDR3 DNA: TGTGCCAGCAGCTTAAAGCCCTCTCCTCACAGGGGGTCGAACTATGGCTACACCTTC.

This chain joins TRBV14 and TRBJ1-2; D ambiguous. Trimming removed 1 base at V and 7 bases at J, with 10 bases between. Germline loops: CDR1 SGHDN, CDR2 FVKESK. This CDR3 spans 13 amino acids. The CDR3 loop reads CASSQGLNGGYTF. The CDR3 nucleotides read TGTGCCAGCAGCCAAGGTCTTAACGGTGGCTACACCTTC.

This chain joins TRBV9 and TRBJ2-7; TRBD2 matches at 9 bases. Looked up from germline, CDR1 is SGDLS and CDR2 is YYNGEE. Losses at the gene ends were 3 bases for V and 0 bases for J; bases not matched to a gene: 13. The CDR3 totals 18 residues. CDR3 protein: CASSARASAGGSSYEQYF. In DNA form, the CDR3 reads TGTGCCAGCAGCGCGAGAGCATCAGCGGGGGGTTCCTCCTACGAGCAGTACTTC.

This clone was seen only once. The chain uses TRBV9 and TRBJ1-1, with D possibly matching TRBD1 (6 bases). This CDR3 is 16 amino acids long. With 3 bases removed from V and 1 base from J, the gap between germline ends came to 16 bases. Germline V gene sequence: CDR1 SGDLS, CDR2 YYNGEE. The chain's CDR3 is CASSAPGGQGNTEAFF. The CDR3 DNA reads TGTGCCAGCAGCGCCCCCGGGGGGCAGGGGAACACTGAAGCTTTCTTT.

The V call is TRBV6-1, the J call TRBJ2-3, with D maybe TRBD1 (6 bases). The germline V gene has CDR1 MNHNS and CDR2 SASEGT. Trimming shortened V by 2 bases and J by 0 bases, and 15 bases separated the two germline ends. The CDR3 length is 17 residues. The CDR3 bases are TGTGCCAGCAGTGAAAACCTCAGGGGTTCGAGCACAGATACGCAGTATTTT. Protein: CASSENLRGSSTDTQYF.

This chain joins TRBV6-5 and TRBJ2-5; D perhaps matches TRBD1 (6 bases). The CDR3 covers 13 residues. CDR1 and CDR2 (germline): MNHEY, SVGAGI. Between the trimmed V and J ends, which lost 8 bases and 9 bases, there was a span of 19 bases. CDR3 residues: CASLGTSIRAQYF. The CDR3, as DNA: TGTGCCAGCCTTGGGACATCTATACGCGCCCAGTACTTC.

V and J are TRBV2 and TRBJ1-6, with 7 bases aligning to TRBD1. Germline values: CDR1 SNHLY, CDR2 FYNNEI. The V segment lost 3 bases and the J segment 7 bases; nucleotides outside the gene matches: 9. This CDR3 has 16 amino acids. CDR3 sequence: CASSDKGAAWNSPLHF. The CDR3 DNA reads TGTGCCAGCAGTGACAAGGGGGCAGCGTGGAATTCACCCCTCCACTTT.

The chain couples TRBV6-7 to TRBJ1-3, with D unclear. TRBV6-7 carries the ORF label, with uncertain function. The CDR3 has 15 amino acids. Trimming took off 4 bases at V and 0 bases at J, with 10 bases between the two ends. The CDR3 protein is CASSSTASSGNTIYF. DNA of the CDR3: TGTGCCAGCAGTTCGACTGCGAGCTCTGGAAACACCATATATTTT.

This clone was detected a few times. J is TRBJ1-2 and V is TRBV9; the match to TRBD1 covers 7 bases. Germline V gene sequence: CDR1 SGDLS, CDR2 YYNGEE. V trimming: 1 base; J trimming: 8 bases; junction bases outside the gene matches: 8. CDR3 length: 14 amino acids. The CDR3 loop reads CASSVNRGDKGYTF. CDR3 nucleotide sequence: TGTGCCAGCAGCGTAAACAGGGGCGATAAGGGCTACACCTTC.

The chain has TRBV3-1 (or the pseudogene TRBV3-2) and TRBJ1-5, with TRBD1 identical over 10 bases. Germline values: CDR1 LGHDT, CDR2 YNNKEL (reference sequence). The trim removed 3 bases at V and 6 bases at J, leaving 5 bases unmatched. The CDR3 consists of 15 residues. The DNA for the CDR3 is TGTGCCAGCAGCCAGGGACAGGGGATAGGTCAGCCCCAGCATTTT. Translated: CASSQGQGIGQPQHF.

This clone appeared a single time. In DNA, the CDR3 is TGTGCCAGCAGCCAAGTGACATACCAAGAGACCCAGTACTTC. Its protein is CASSQVTYQETQYF. The J gene is TRBJ2-5, the V gene TRBV3-1 (or the pseudogene TRBV3-2); no clear D. This CDR3 region has 14 residues. The V and J ends lost 1 base and 0 bases respectively, with 6 bases between them. Per the germline V gene, CDR1 is LGHDT and CDR2 is YNNKEL (reference sequence).

This clone has more than one count but fewer than ten. The junction does not match germline at one end; this may be a read error. The chain uses TRBV7-2 and TRBJ1-3, with 8 bases that match TRBD1. Germline-derived CDR1 and CDR2 are SGHTA and FQGNSA. The CDR3 runs 17 residues. The CDR3 DNA reads TGTGCCAGCACCTTCGACCAGGGGGCGCTGACTGGAGACACCATATATTTT. Translated, it gives CASTFDQGALTGDTIYF. The full variable domain, in which reference TRBV7-2 and TRBJ1-3 provide the parts outside the CDR3, is GAGVSQSPSNKVTEKGKDVELRCDPISGHTALYWYRQSLGQGLEFLIYFQGNSAPDKSGLPSDRFSAERTGGSVSTLTIQRTQQEDSAVYLCASTFDQGALTGDTIYFGEGSWLTVV.

This sequence joins TRBV5-1 and TRBJ2-2, with D perhaps matching TRBD2 (7 bases). Germline V gene sequence: CDR1 SGHRS, CDR2 YFSETQ. Trimming left V 1 base short and J 10 bases short, with 14 bases between. The CDR3 length is 14 residues. The CDR3 nucleotides are TGCGCCAGCAGCTTGAATTGGGGGGGCGAGGAGCTGTTTTTT. Protein: CASSLNWGGEELFF.

This clone was counted only a few times. V usage is TRBV7-2 and J usage is TRBJ2-7, with 10 bases aligning to TRBD2. Germline values: CDR1 SGHTA, CDR2 FQGNSA. The CDR3 length is 15 residues. V lost 2 bases, J lost 2 bases, and 3 bases stayed unmatched. CDR3 residues: CASSLSSGGTYEQYF. The CDR3 DNA reads as TGTGCCAGCAGCTTATCTAGCGGGGGAACCTACGAGCAGTACTTC. Complete variable domain (other parts from reference TRBV7-2 and TRBJ2-7): GAGVSQSPSNKVTEKGKDVELRCDPISGHTALYWYRQSLGQGLEFLIYFQGNSAPDKSGLPSDRFSAERTGGSVSTLTIQRTQQEDSAVYLCASSLSSGGTYEQYFGPGTRLTVT.

This rearrangement joins TRBV4-3 to TRBJ1-4, with D unresolved. The CDR3 extends over 14 amino acids. With 3 bases removed from V and 12 bases from J, the gap between germline ends came to 17 bases. Germline V gene data show CDR1 as LGHNA and CDR2 as YSLEER. CDR3 region: CASSQRTAGSELFF. The CDR3 coding sequence is TGCGCCAGCAGCCAGCGGACGGCGGGAAGCGAACTGTTTTTT.

The chain couples TRBV19 to TRBJ1-2; D might be TRBD1 (6 bases). This CDR3 comprises 18 residues. Trimming left V 0 bases short and J 8 bases short, with 25 bases between. Germline V CDR1 and CDR2: LNHDA, SQIVND (reference sequence). The CDR3 reads CASSIERGSVGGREGYTF. In DNA, the CDR3 is TGTGCCAGTAGTATAGAGCGGGGTTCCGTGGGGGGGCGTGAAGGCTACACCTTC.

DNA for the CDR3: TGTGCCACCGGACAGTATGGCTACACCTTC. Amino acids: CATGQYGYTF. The chain carries TRBV6-5 and TRBJ1-2; TRBD1 might be the D (6 bases). This CDR3 has 10 amino acids. Germline CDR1 is MNHEY and CDR2 is SVGAGI. Trimming stripped 10 bases from V and 5 bases from J, with 8 bases between.

V usage is TRBV7-9 and J usage is TRBJ1-2, with a possible D match to TRBD1 (5 bases). The V gene lost 4 bases and the J gene lost 3 bases, with 12 bases spanning the gap. Germline CDR1 and CDR2: SEHNR and FQNEAQ (reference sequence). The CDR3 sequence is 14 residues long. The CDR3 sequence: CASSSVRGDYGYTF. The CDR3 coding sequence is TGTGCCAGCAGCTCGGTACGGGGGGACTATGGCTACACCTTC.

The rearrangement uses TRBV7-2 and TRBJ2-5; D is possibly TRBD2 (6 bases). Trimming removed 2 bases at V and 1 base at J, with 8 bases between. This CDR3 is 14 amino acids long. Germline-derived CDR1 and CDR2 are SGHTA and FQGNSA. CDR3 region: CASSLWEAQETQYF. In nucleotides, the CDR3 is TGTGCCAGCAGCTTATGGGAGGCCCAAGAGACCCAGTACTTC.